Listed here are 14 T cell receptor beta chains from one sample, sequenced in a study of blood T cells in healthy people across ages. A second PCR, run for roughly 7 to 12 cycles, used a sample-barcoded 5' primer plus a J-beta primer mix. TCRdb re-called the 5' RACE reads through MiXCR, storing one row per CDR3 protein. The data contain about 680,000 distinct CDR3 sequences, approximately 49% of them singletons. The sample consisted of blood. The receptors were sampled from a woman aged 55-69 years in good health.

The chain uses TRBV6-5 and TRBJ2-3; D remains ambiguous. Germline loops: CDR1 MNHEY, CDR2 SVGAGI. Trimming pared 2 bases from V and 2 bases from J, leaving 8 bases between. This CDR3 is built from 14 residues. The CDR3 DNA reads TGTGCCAGCAGTTACCGGGCCATCACAGATACGCAGTATTTT. Encoded protein: CASSYRAITDTQYF.

The chain employs TRBV7-3 and TRBJ1-2; tentatively, D is TRBD1 (5 bases). The V and J ends lost 5 bases and 6 bases respectively, with 22 bases between them. Per germline, CDR1 SGHTA and CDR2 FQGTGA. This CDR3 comprises 16 residues. The CDR3 DNA follows: TGTGCCAGCAGCCACGCCCCGGGACGCACAGAAGATGGCTACACCTTC. Its protein product is CASSHAPGRTEDGYTF.

This clonotype was found a few times. The J gene is TRBJ2-7, the V gene TRBV7-2; D is tentatively TRBD1 or TRBD2 (5 bases each). Germline CDR1 and CDR2: SGHTA and FQGNSA. The V gene lost 4 bases and the J gene lost 1 base, with 17 bases spanning the gap. This CDR3 spans 16 amino acids. The DNA of the CDR3 is TGTGCCAGCAGCTACCGAGGGGCGAAAAAGTCCTACGAGCAGTACTTC. Translating it yields CASSYRGAKKSYEQYF. The variable domain in full, completed from reference TRBV7-2 and TRBJ2-7, reads GAGVSQSPSNKVTEKGKDVELRCDPISGHTALYWYRQSLGQGLEFLIYFQGNSAPDKSGLPSDRFSAERTGGSVSTLTIQRTQQEDSAVYLCASSYRGAKKSYEQYFGPGTRLTVT.

This clonotype turned up a few times. J is TRBJ2-5 and V is TRBV7-3; TRBD2 matches at 7 bases. Germline V lookup: CDR1 SGHTA, CDR2 FQGTGA. This CDR3 comprises 13 residues. Trimming cost V 0 bases and J 11 bases; bases outside gene matches: 6. CDR3 region: CASSLTLGEGQYF. The CDR3 region has the DNA TGTGCCAGCAGCTTAACCTTAGGGGAGGGGCAGTACTTC. Combining the CDR3 with reference TRBV7-3 and TRBJ2-5 gives the whole variable domain GAGVSQTPSNKVTEKGKYVELRCDPISGHTALYWYRQSLGQGPEFLIYFQGTGAADDSGLPNDRFFAVRPEGSVSTLKIQRTERGDSAVYLCASSLTLGEGQYFGPGTRLLVL.

The chain links TRBV20-1 to TRBJ2-1, with 7 bases identical to TRBD2. The CDR3 is 13 residues long. Germline V gene lookup returns CDR1 DFQATT and CDR2 SNEGSKA (reference sequence). V shed 3 bases and J 3 bases; nucleotides not matched to a gene: 2. Written as DNA, the CDR3 is TGCAGTGCTAGGCGGGGGTACTACAATGAGCAGTTCTTC. Amino acids: CSARRGYYNEQFF.

The count of this clonotype is one. The chain is built from TRBV11-2 and TRBJ2-3; D call uncertain. In germline, CDR1 is SGHAT, CDR2 FQNNGV. Trimming shortened V by 5 bases and J by 1 base, and 16 bases separated the two germline ends. CDR3 length: 16 residues. This chain's CDR3 is CASSPQIREGTDTQYF. The CDR3 DNA sequence: TGTGCCAGCAGCCCCCAAATCCGAGAGGGCACAGATACGCAGTATTTT. Complete variable domain (other parts from reference TRBV11-2 and TRBJ2-3): EAGVAQSPRYKIIEKRQSVAFWCNPISGHATLYWYQQILGQGPKLLIQFQNNGVVDDSQLPKDRFSAERLKGVDSTLKIQPAKLEDSAVYLCASSPQIREGTDTQYFGPGTRLTVL.

This clonotype was picked up a small number of times. The V gene is TRBV20-1, the J gene TRBJ1-4, with D possibly matching TRBD1 (5 bases). The CDR3 covers 15 residues. Germline V CDR1 and CDR2: DFQATT, SNEGSKA (reference sequence). V was pared by 3 bases and J by 8 bases, with 19 bases between. CDR3 residues: CSARDPGTQVEKLFF. The CDR3 bases are TGCAGTGCTAGGGACCCCGGGACCCAAGTCGAAAAACTGTTTTTT.

This chain uses TRBV20-1 with TRBJ1-4; D may be TRBD1 (5 bases). Germline V gene sequence: CDR1 DFQATT, CDR2 SNEGSKA (reference sequence). Trimming took 3 bases from V and 10 from J, leaving 9 bases between them. CDR3 length: 11 amino acids. CDR3 region: CSARTDRKLFF. The DNA of the CDR3 is TGCAGTGCTAGGACAGACCGAAAACTGTTTTTT.

This chain uses TRBV12-3 or TRBV12-4 with TRBJ2-1; D remains unclear. The length of the CDR3 is 16 residues. With 5 bases removed from V and 0 bases from J, the gap between germline ends came to 14 bases. CDR3 amino acids: CASSRFGPASYNEQFF. CDR3 bases: TGTGCCAGCAGTCGCTTCGGGCCAGCCTCCTACAATGAGCAGTTCTTC.

This rearrangement joins TRBV10-3 to TRBJ2-7; TRBD1 agrees at 10 bases. CDR3 size: 14 residues. V was pared by 6 bases and J by 3 bases, with 5 bases of the junction left unmatched. From germline, CDR1 is ENHRY and CDR2 SYGVKD. The chain's CDR3 is CAIRGTGAIYEQYF. CDR3 in DNA: TGTGCCATCAGGGGGACAGGGGCGATCTACGAGCAGTACTTC.

The chain is built from TRBV6-2 or TRBV6-3 and TRBJ2-1; TRBD2 matches at 11 bases. The germline CDR1 and CDR2 sequences are MNHEY and SVGEGT. The CDR3 covers 16 residues. V lost 6 bases to trimming and J lost 5 bases; unmatched junction nucleotides: 9. The DNA of the CDR3 is TGTGCCAGCAGCCCACTTACTAGCGGGAGAAACAATGAGCAGTTCTTC. It specifies CASSPLTSGRNNEQFF.

A few counts support this clonotype. The chain uses TRBV20-1 and TRBJ2-1; D not certain. Between the trimmed V and J ends, which lost 6 bases and 0 bases, there was a span of 9 bases. This CDR3 region has 13 residues. Germline-derived CDR1 and CDR2 are DFQATT and SNEGSKA (reference sequence). Here the CDR3 reads CSALRPSYNEQFF. For the CDR3, the DNA is TGCAGTGCCCTTCGGCCCTCCTACAATGAGCAGTTCTTC.

This clonotype was counted a few times. This rearrangement joins TRBV20-1 to TRBJ2-3; 8 nucleotides align to TRBD2. With V trimmed by 3 bases and J by 2 bases, 10 bases remained unmatched. This CDR3 region has 16 residues. The germline gives CDR1 DFQATT, CDR2 SNEGSKA (reference sequence). The CDR3 nucleotides read TGCAGTGCTAGCCCTTTCATAGCGGGACACACAGATACGCAGTATTTT. It encodes CSASPFIAGHTDTQYF.

V and J are TRBV7-2 and TRBJ2-5, with D maybe TRBD2 (6 bases). Near its end, the DNA agrees better with TRBJ2-7, so the J call may be wrong. Looked up from germline, CDR1 is SGHTA and CDR2 is FQGNSA. The CDR3 length is 16 residues. The CDR3 loop reads CASRDRGGEPSGEQYF. The CDR3 DNA reads TGTGCCAGCAGGGATAGAGGCGGGGAACCCTCAGGCGAGCAGTACTTC.